This T cell receptor (beta chain) was sequenced during a study of blood T cell repertoires in COVID-19. Clones were sequenced by immunoSEQ multiplex PCR, and TCRdb holds only the in-frame ones, with some missing. Of fewer than 200,000 clones in the sample, roughly four fifths were seen once. The CDR3 has 15 amino acids. The V gene's germline CDR1 is GTSNPN and CDR2 SVGIG (reference sequence). The V gene end was trimmed by 4 bases and the J gene end by 2 bases; junction bases not matched to a gene: 8. Material: peripheral blood. This rearrangement joins TRBV30 to TRBJ2-3; 8 positions agree with TRBD2. The sequence came from a woman in her 70s with COVID-19, enrolled during active disease. The CDR3 bases are TGTGCCTGGACCCCCGGCGGGAGGCTCACAGATACGCAGTATTTT. It is translated as CAWTPGGRLTDTQYF.